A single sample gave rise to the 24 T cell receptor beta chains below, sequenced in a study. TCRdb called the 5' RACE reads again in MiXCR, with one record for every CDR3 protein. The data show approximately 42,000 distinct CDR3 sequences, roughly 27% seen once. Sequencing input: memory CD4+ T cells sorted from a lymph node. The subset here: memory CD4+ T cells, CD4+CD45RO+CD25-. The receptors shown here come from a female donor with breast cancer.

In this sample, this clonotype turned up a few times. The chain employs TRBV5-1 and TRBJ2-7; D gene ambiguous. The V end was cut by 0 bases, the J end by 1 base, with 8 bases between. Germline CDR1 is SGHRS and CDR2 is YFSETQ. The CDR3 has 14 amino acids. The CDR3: CASSLAVESYEQYF. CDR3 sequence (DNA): TGCGCCAGCAGCTTGGCTGTGGAATCCTACGAGCAGTACTTC.

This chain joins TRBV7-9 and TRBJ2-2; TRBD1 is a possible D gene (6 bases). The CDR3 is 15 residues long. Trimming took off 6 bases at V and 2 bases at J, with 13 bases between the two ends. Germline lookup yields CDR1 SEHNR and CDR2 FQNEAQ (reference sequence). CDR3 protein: CASRLDSSNTGELFF. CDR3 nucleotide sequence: TGTGCCAGCAGGTTGGACAGTTCAAACACCGGGGAGCTGTTTTTT.

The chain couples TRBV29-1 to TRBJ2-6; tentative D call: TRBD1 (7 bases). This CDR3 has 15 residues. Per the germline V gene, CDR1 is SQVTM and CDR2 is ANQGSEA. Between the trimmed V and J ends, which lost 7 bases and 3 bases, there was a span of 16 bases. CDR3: CSASPGGNGANVLTF. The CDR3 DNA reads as TGCAGCGCCTCCCCAGGGGGGAATGGGGCCAACGTCCTGACTTTC.

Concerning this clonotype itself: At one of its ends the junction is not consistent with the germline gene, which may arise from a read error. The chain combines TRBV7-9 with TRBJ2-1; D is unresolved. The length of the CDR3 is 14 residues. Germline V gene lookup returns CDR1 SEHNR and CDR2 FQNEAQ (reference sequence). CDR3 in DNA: TGTACCAGCAGCTTAGTGTCAGTCGACAATGAGCAGTTCTTC. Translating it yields CTSSLVSVDNEQFF.

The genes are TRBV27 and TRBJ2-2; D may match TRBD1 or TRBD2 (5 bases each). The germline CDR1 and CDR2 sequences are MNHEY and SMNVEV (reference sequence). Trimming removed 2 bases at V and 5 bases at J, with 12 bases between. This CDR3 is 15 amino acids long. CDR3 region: CASSLRQGVTGELFF. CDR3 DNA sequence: TGTGCCAGCAGTTTAAGGCAGGGAGTAACCGGGGAGCTGTTTTTT.

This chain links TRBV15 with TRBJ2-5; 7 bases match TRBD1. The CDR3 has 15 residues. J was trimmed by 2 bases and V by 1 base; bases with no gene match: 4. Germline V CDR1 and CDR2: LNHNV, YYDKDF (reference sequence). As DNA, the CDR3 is TGTGCCACCAGCAGAGGACAGGGCCCACAAGAGACCCAGTACTTC. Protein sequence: CATSRGQGPQETQYF. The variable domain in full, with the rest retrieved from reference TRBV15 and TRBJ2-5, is DAMVIQNPRYQVTQFGKPVTLSCSQTLNHNVMYWYQQKSSQAPKLLFHYYDKDFNNEADTPDNFQSRRPNTSFCFLDIRSPGLGDTAMYLCATSRGQGPQETQYFGPGTRLLVL.

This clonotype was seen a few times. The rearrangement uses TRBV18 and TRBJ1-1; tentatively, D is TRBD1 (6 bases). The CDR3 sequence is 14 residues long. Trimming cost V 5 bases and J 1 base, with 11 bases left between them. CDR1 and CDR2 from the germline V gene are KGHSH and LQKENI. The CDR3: CASSSGHRNTEAFF. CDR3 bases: TGTGCCAGCTCATCGGGACACAGGAACACTGAAGCTTTCTTT.

The CDR3 DNA reads as TGCGCCAGCAGTGAGCCAGGGACAGGGGGGGATACGCAGTATTTT. Protein: CASSEPGTGGDTQYF. The chain is built from TRBV10-1 and TRBJ2-3, with TRBD1 matching over 11 bases. Germline V gives CDR1 WNHNN, CDR2 SYGVQD (reference sequence). The length of the CDR3 is 15 residues. V dropped 2 bases and J dropped 6; count of bases not matched to a gene: 4.

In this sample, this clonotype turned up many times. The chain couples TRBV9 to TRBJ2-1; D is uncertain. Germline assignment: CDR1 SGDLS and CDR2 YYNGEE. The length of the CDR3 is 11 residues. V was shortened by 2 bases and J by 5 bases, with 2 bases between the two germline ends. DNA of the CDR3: TGTGCCAGCAGCGTGGACAATGAGCAGTTCTTC. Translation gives CASSVDNEQFF.

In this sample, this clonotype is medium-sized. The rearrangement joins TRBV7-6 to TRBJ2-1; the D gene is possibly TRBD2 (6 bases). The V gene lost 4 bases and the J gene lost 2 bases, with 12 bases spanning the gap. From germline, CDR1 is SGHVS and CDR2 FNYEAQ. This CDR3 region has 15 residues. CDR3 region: CASSSTGDPYNEQFF. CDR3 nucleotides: TGTGCCAGCAGCTCTACGGGAGACCCCTACAATGAGCAGTTCTTC.

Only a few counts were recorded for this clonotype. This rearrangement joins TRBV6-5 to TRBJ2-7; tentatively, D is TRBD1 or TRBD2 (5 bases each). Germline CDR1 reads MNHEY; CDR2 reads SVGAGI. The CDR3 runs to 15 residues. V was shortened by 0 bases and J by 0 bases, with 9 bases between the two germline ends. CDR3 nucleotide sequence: TGTGCCAGCAGTTACTCCGCAGGGAGCTCCTACGAGCAGTACTTC. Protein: CASSYSAGSSYEQYF.

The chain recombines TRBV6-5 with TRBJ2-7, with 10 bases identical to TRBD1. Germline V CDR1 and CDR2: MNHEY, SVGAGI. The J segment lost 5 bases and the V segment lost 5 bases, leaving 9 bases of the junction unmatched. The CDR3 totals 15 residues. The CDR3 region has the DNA TGTGCCAGCAGTCTCTTGGGACAGGGGAGCCACGAGCAGTACTTC. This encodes CASSLLGQGSHEQYF.

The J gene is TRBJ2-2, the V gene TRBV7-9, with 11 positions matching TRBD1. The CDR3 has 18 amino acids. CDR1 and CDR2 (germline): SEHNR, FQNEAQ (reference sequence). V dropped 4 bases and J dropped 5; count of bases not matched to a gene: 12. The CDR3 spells CASSSTRPGQGVTGELFF. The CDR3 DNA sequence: TGTGCCAGCAGCTCGACGCGACCGGGACAGGGGGTGACCGGGGAGCTGTTTTTT.

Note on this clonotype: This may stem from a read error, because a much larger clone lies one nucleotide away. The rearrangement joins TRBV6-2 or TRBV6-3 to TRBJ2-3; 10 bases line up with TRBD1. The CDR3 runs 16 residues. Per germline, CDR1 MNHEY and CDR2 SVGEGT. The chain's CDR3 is CASRHGQGGMADTRYF. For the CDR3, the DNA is TGTGCCAGCAGACACGGACAGGGGGGGATGGCAGATACGCGGTATTTT.

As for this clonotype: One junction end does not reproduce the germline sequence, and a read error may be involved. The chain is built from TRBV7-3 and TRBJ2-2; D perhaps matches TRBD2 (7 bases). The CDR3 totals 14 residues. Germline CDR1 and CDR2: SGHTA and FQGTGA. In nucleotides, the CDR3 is TGTGCCTGCAGCCCTGGGGGGGCCACCGGGGAGCTGTTTTTT. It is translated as CACSPGGATGELFF.

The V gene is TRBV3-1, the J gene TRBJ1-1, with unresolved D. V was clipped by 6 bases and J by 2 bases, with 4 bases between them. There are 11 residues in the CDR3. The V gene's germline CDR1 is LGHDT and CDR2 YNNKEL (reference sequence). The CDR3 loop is CASRHNTEAFF. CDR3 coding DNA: TGTGCCAGCAGACACAACACTGAAGCTTTCTTT.

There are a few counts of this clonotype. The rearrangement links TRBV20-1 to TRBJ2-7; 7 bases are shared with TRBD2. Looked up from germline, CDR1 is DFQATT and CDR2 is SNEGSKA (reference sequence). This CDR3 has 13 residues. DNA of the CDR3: TGCGGGGGGGTTGGGGAGACAACCTACGAGCAGTACTTC. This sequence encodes CGGVGETTYEQYF.

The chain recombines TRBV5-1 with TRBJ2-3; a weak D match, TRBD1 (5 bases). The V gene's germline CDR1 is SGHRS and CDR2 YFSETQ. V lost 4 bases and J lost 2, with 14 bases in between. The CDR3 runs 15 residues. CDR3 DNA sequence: TGCGCCAGCAGCGCCTTCATGGGGCCCACAGATACGCAGTATTTT. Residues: CASSAFMGPTDTQYF.

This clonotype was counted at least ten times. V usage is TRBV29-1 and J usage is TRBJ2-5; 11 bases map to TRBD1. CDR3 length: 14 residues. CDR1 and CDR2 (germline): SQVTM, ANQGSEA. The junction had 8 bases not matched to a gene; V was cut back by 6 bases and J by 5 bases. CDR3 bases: TGCAGCGTCGGACAGGGGGCGCCAGGGGAGACCCAGTACTTC. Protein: CSVGQGAPGETQYF.

CDR3 loop: CASSGPINTGELFF. CDR3 nucleotide sequence: TGTGCCAGCAGCGGACCCATCAACACCGGGGAGCTGTTTTTT. The chain combines TRBV9 with TRBJ2-2; D not resolved. The V end was cut by 3 bases, the J end by 2 bases, with 8 bases between. The CDR3 has 14 residues. Per the germline V gene, CDR1 is SGDLS and CDR2 is YYNGEE.

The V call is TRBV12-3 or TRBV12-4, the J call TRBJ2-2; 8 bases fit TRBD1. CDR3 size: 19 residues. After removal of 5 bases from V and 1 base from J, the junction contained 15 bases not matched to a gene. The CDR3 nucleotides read TGTGCCAGCAGTAAACACCACCAACGTGGACAGGGGAACACCGGGGAGCTGTTTTTT. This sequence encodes CASSKHHQRGQGNTGELFF.

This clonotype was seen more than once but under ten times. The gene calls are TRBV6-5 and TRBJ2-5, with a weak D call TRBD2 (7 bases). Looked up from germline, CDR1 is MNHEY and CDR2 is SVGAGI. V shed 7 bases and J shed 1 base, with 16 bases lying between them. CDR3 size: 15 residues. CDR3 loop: CASIARRGGQETQYF. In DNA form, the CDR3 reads TGTGCCAGCATCGCCCGGAGGGGGGGCCAAGAGACCCAGTACTTC.

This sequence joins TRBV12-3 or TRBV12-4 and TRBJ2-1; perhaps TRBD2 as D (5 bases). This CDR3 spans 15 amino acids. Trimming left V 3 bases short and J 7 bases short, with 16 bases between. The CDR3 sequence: CASSFSAARGNEQFF. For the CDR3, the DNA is TGTGCCAGCAGTTTTTCGGCCGCACGAGGGAATGAGCAGTTCTTC.

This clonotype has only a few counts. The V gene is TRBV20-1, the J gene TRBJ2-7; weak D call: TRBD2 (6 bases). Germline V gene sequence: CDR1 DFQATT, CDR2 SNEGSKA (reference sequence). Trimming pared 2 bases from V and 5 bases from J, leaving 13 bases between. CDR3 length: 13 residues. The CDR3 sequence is CSARKTGVNEQYF. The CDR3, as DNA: TGCAGTGCTAGAAAAACGGGAGTGAACGAGCAGTACTTC.